The 30 T cell receptor beta chains reported below all come from one sample, sequenced in a study of shared clonotypes between healthy human individuals. Data came from immunoSEQ multiplex PCR; TCRdb stores just in-frame clones and leaves some out. The sample carries about 2.4 million clones, just over 90% recorded once. Sequenced: naive CD4+ T cells sorted from blood. Stated subset: CD45RA+ positively selected. The receptors come from a man aged 18 to 30 in good health.

The chain couples TRBV20-1 to TRBJ1-2, with D uncertain. The CDR3 runs to 11 residues. Germline V CDR1 and CDR2: DFQATT, SNEGSKA (reference sequence). The V gene lost 5 bases and the J gene lost 4 bases, with 8 bases spanning the gap. CDR3: CSAPVIYGYTF. CDR3 DNA sequence: TGCAGTGCTCCGGTAATCTATGGCTACACCTTC.

The chain joins TRBV6-1 to TRBJ1-5, with a possible D match to TRBD1 (5 bases). V was cut by 6 bases and J by 5 bases, with 14 bases left in between. The germline V gene has CDR1 MNHNS and CDR2 SASEGT. The CDR3 is 14 amino acids. The CDR3: CASRVQGYDQPQHF. CDR3 nucleotide sequence: TGTGCCAGCAGGGTTCAGGGTTACGATCAGCCCCAGCATTTT.

This chain joins TRBV10-3 and TRBJ2-3; 8 bases are shared with TRBD2. V shed 2 bases, J shed 6 bases, and the junction held 4 bases outside the gene matches. From germline, CDR1 is ENHRY and CDR2 SYGVKD. The length of the CDR3 is 14 residues. The CDR3 coding sequence is TGTGCCATCAGTGAGGTAGCGGGGTCCGATACGCAGTATTTT. The encoded protein is CAISEVAGSDTQYF.

This clone was found once. The chain employs TRBV30 and TRBJ1-6; the D is unclear. Germline V gene sequence: CDR1 GTSNPN, CDR2 SVGIG (reference sequence). The CDR3 sequence is 15 residues long. V dropped 0 bases and J dropped 3 bases, with 9 bases sitting between them. CDR3 DNA: TGTGCCTGGAGTGTTGGCGACGTCTATAATTCACCCCTCCACTTT. This encodes CAWSVGDVYNSPLHF.

The chain combines TRBV5-1 with TRBJ1-1, with 7 bases matching TRBD1. The trim removed 4 bases at V and 1 base at J, leaving 7 bases unmatched. In germline, CDR1 is SGHRS, CDR2 YFSETQ. CDR3 size: 15 residues. For the CDR3, the DNA is TGCGCCAGCAGCGATCGGGACAGCGCGAACACTGAAGCTTTCTTT. Its translation: CASSDRDSANTEAFF.

The chain has TRBV9 and TRBJ1-3; D gene ambiguous. This CDR3 is built from 15 residues. Germline V CDR1 and CDR2: SGDLS, YYNGEE. Trimming removed 3 bases at V and 2 bases at J, with 12 bases between. This chain's CDR3 is CASSGVIGTGNTIYF. The CDR3 DNA is TGTGCCAGCAGCGGAGTAATAGGAACTGGAAACACCATATATTTT. The variable domain in full, completed from reference TRBV9 and TRBJ1-3, reads DSGVTQTPKHLITATGQRVTLRCSPRSGDLSVYWYQQSLDQGLQFLIQYYNGEERAKGNILERFSAQQFPDLHSELNLSSLELGDSALYFCASSGVIGTGNTIYFGEGSWLTVV.

In the case of this clone: Other DNA sequences from this sample encode an identical CDR3 as well. V is TRBV5-1 and J is TRBJ2-1, with 11 nucleotides matching TRBD2. CDR3 length equals 17 residues. V was clipped by 4 bases and J by 0 bases; unmatched bases: 6. In germline, CDR1 is SGHRS, CDR2 YFSETQ. The CDR3 here is CASSSLAGGSSYNEQFF. CDR3 coding DNA: TGCGCCAGCAGCAGTCTAGCGGGGGGAAGCTCCTACAATGAGCAGTTCTTC.

This clone was observed a single time. The chain is built from TRBV29-1 and TRBJ1-1; 10 bases match TRBD1. The CDR3 length is 14 residues. Germline V CDR1 and CDR2: SQVTM, ANQGSEA. V shed 6 bases and J 2 bases; nucleotides not matched to a gene: 6. CDR3 protein: CSVNRDRGNTEAFF. CDR3 in DNA: TGCAGCGTAAATCGGGACAGGGGAAACACTGAAGCTTTCTTT.

This chain links TRBV5-8 with TRBJ2-3, with a tentative D call TRBD2 (5 bases). Germline CDR1 SGHTS, CDR2 YDEGEE. This CDR3 comprises 15 residues. The V and J ends lost 1 base and 1 base respectively, with 10 bases between them. The CDR3 reads CASSLRAVRTDTQYF. The CDR3 DNA is TGTGCCAGCAGCTTGAGAGCGGTTCGCACAGATACGCAGTATTTT.

V usage is TRBV9 and J usage is TRBJ2-3; D may be TRBD2 (5 bases). The germline V and J ends were trimmed by 4 bases and 1 base, with 7 bases remaining between them. CDR1 and CDR2 from the germline V gene are SGDLS and YYNGEE. The CDR3 covers 13 residues. The CDR3, as DNA: TGTGCCAGCAGCACACTAGGCACAGATACGCAGTATTTT. Translation: CASSTLGTDTQYF.

The V and J genes are TRBV7-2 and TRBJ2-3; D unresolved. Trimming removed 4 bases at V and 0 bases at J, with 14 bases between. Per germline, CDR1 SGHTA and CDR2 FQGNSA. The CDR3 runs 16 residues. CDR3 nucleotide sequence: TGTGCCAGCAGCTCTCCCGTACGAAGAAGCACAGATACGCAGTATTTT. It is translated as CASSSPVRRSTDTQYF. Looking up the rest from reference TRBV7-2 and TRBJ2-3 gives the full variable domain: GAGVSQSPSNKVTEKGKDVELRCDPISGHTALYWYRQSLGQGLEFLIYFQGNSAPDKSGLPSDRFSAERTGGSVSTLTIQRTQQEDSAVYLCASSSPVRRSTDTQYFGPGTRLTVL.

The chain couples TRBV19 to TRBJ2-7; 7 positions match TRBD1. Germline assignment: CDR1 LNHDA and CDR2 SQIVND (reference sequence). This CDR3 is 13 amino acids long. Germline trimming cut 4 bases from V and 6 bases from J; bases unmatched to any gene: 6. This CDR3 reads CASSSRGMGEQYF. As DNA, the CDR3 is TGTGCCAGTAGTAGCAGGGGGATGGGCGAGCAGTACTTC.

The CDR3: CASSSGLAVGGLYQETQYF. The CDR3 nucleotides read TGCGCCAGCAGCTCCGGACTAGCGGTGGGCGGGCTGTACCAAGAGACCCAGTACTTC. V usage is TRBV5-1 and J usage is TRBJ2-5; 10 positions match TRBD2. The germline gives CDR1 SGHRS, CDR2 YFSETQ. This CDR3 contains 19 residues. V lost 3 bases and J lost 0; bases outside the gene matches: 14.

V and J are TRBV6-5 and TRBJ2-1; D gene uncertain. CDR3 length: 14 amino acids. Germline CDR1 MNHEY, CDR2 SVGAGI. V lost 2 bases and J 5 bases, leaving 10 bases between the germline ends. CDR3 sequence: CASSYPWPHNEQFF. CDR3 sequence (DNA): TGTGCCAGCAGTTACCCCTGGCCTCACAATGAGCAGTTCTTC.

As concerns this clone: Other DNA sequences in the same sample also yield this CDR3. V is TRBV5-4 and J is TRBJ2-7, with 10 nucleotides matching TRBD1. The CDR3 consists of 14 residues. V dropped 2 bases and J dropped 4; count of bases not matched to a gene: 3. The germline CDR1 and CDR2 sequences are SGHNT and YYREEE (reference sequence). The CDR3 reads CASSFDRGQYEQYF. The CDR3 nucleotides read TGTGCCAGCAGCTTTGACAGGGGGCAGTACGAGCAGTACTTC. Supplemented by reference TRBV5-4 and TRBJ2-7, the full variable domain reads ETGVTQSPTHLIKTRGQQVTLRCSSQSGHNTVSWYQQALGQGPQFIFQYYREEENGRGNFPPRFSGLQFPNYSSELNVNALELDDSALYLCASSFDRGQYEQYFGPGTRLTVT.

V usage is TRBV7-2 and J usage is TRBJ1-1; the D gene is possibly TRBD1 (5 bases). There are 13 residues in the CDR3. In germline, CDR1 is SGHTA, CDR2 FQGNSA. V lost 7 bases and J 1 base, leaving 10 bases between the germline ends. The CDR3 DNA reads TGTGCCAGCACTATGAGGGGGAACACTGAAGCTTTCTTT. This codes for CASTMRGNTEAFF. The whole variable domain, filled in from reference TRBV7-2 and TRBJ1-1, reads GAGVSQSPSNKVTEKGKDVELRCDPISGHTALYWYRQSLGQGLEFLIYFQGNSAPDKSGLPSDRFSAERTGGSVSTLTIQRTQQEDSAVYLCASTMRGNTEAFFGQGTRLTVV.

The chain couples TRBV10-1 to TRBJ2-3, with D perhaps being TRBD1 or TRBD2 (6 bases each). The germline V gene has CDR1 WNHNN and CDR2 SYGVQD (reference sequence). The V gene lost 6 bases and the J gene lost 2 bases, with 18 bases spanning the gap. The CDR3 is 16 amino acids. The CDR3: CASSPGRGTFTDTQYF. The DNA for the CDR3 is TGCGCCAGCAGCCCCGGTAGGGGGACTTTCACAGATACGCAGTATTTT.

The V and J genes are TRBV4-1 and TRBJ2-1; TRBD2 is a possible D gene (6 bases). V was cut by 0 bases and J by 7 bases, with 19 bases left in between. Germline CDR1 MGHRA, CDR2 YSYEKL. The CDR3 runs to 17 residues. The CDR3 coding sequence is TGCGCCAGCAGCCAAGAGACCACGGGACTCGGGGTGAATGAGCAGTTCTTC. Residues: CASSQETTGLGVNEQFF.

Only one count was recorded for this clone. The chain joins TRBV5-4 to TRBJ1-2; D gene ambiguous. The V and J ends lost 0 bases and 4 bases respectively, with 13 bases between them. The germline V gene has CDR1 SGHNT and CDR2 YYREEE (reference sequence). The CDR3 totals 15 residues. The CDR3 DNA is TGTGCCAGCAGCTTGGCCGCAGAAGGCGGCTATGGCTACACCTTC. This translates into CASSLAAEGGYGYTF.

The chain has TRBV4-1 and TRBJ1-4, with unresolved D. Trimming took off 5 bases at V and 5 bases at J, with 15 bases between the two ends. Germline loops: CDR1 MGHRA, CDR2 YSYEKL. The CDR3 totals 15 residues. The CDR3 sequence is CASSSRTDLNEKLFF. The CDR3, as DNA: TGCGCCAGCAGCTCGAGGACGGATTTAAATGAAAAACTGTTTTTT.

The CDR3 here is CASSVEGDGTQYF. The DNA of the CDR3 is TGTGCCAGCAGCGTAGAGGGGGATGGGACCCAGTACTTC. The chain is built from TRBV9 and TRBJ2-5, with D maybe TRBD1 (6 bases). Trimming removed 0 bases at V and 7 bases at J, with 10 bases between. CDR1 is SGDLS and CDR2 is YYNGEE in the germline V gene. The CDR3 spans 13 residues.

Concerning this clone: Other DNA sequences in this sample translate to the same CDR3. This chain joins TRBV19 and TRBJ2-3, with TRBD1 identical over 7 bases. J lost 4 bases, V lost 2 bases, and 0 bases had no gene match. Germline V lookup: CDR1 LNHDA, CDR2 SQIVND (reference sequence). This CDR3 spans 13 amino acids. The CDR3 DNA reads as TGTGCCAGTAGTATACAGGGGGCAGATACGCAGTATTTT. As protein: CASSIQGADTQYF. The complete variable domain, with remaining parts taken from reference TRBV19 and TRBJ2-3, reads DGGITQSPKYLFRKEGQNVTLSCEQNLNHDAMYWYRQDPGQGLRLIYYSQIVNDFQKGDIAEGYSVSREKKESFPLTVTSAQKNPTAFYLCASSIQGADTQYFGPGTRLTVL.

The V call is TRBV2, the J call TRBJ1-6; D is unresolved. The CDR3 extends over 14 amino acids. The V gene's germline CDR1 is SNHLY and CDR2 FYNNEI. Trimming removed 2 bases at V and 9 bases at J, with 11 bases between. DNA of the CDR3: TGTGCCAGCAGTGAATACCCCAGTGTTTCACCCCTCCACTTT. Translated: CASSEYPSVSPLHF.

The V and J genes are TRBV11-3 and TRBJ2-7, with TRBD1 identical over 7 bases. This CDR3 spans 15 amino acids. CDR1 and CDR2 (germline): SGHNT, YENEEA. The V gene end was trimmed by 5 bases and the J gene end by 0 bases; junction bases not matched to a gene: 7. CDR3 nucleotide sequence: TGTGCCAGCAGCCAATCCGGGACAGACTCCTACGAGCAGTACTTC. It codes for CASSQSGTDSYEQYF. The variable domain in full, with the rest retrieved from reference TRBV11-3 and TRBJ2-7, is EAGVVQSPRYKIIEKKQPVAFWCNPISGHNTLYWYLQNLGQGPELLIRYENEEAVDDSQLPKDRFSAERLKGVDSTLKIQPAELGDSAVYLCASSQSGTDSYEQYFGPGTRLTVT.

This chain connects TRBV5-1 to TRBJ1-4, with 9 nucleotides matching TRBD1. The ends lost 4 bases at V and 6 bases at J; junction bases unmatched: 7. The CDR3 covers 15 residues. The germline V gene encodes CDR1 SGHRS and CDR2 YFSETQ. CDR3 residues: CASSTRTGVYEKLFF. CDR3 DNA: TGCGCCAGCAGCACGAGGACAGGGGTTTATGAAAAACTGTTTTTT. The full variable domain, with the rest looked up from reference TRBV5-1 and TRBJ1-4, is KAGVTQTPRYLIKTRGQQVTLSCSPISGHRSVSWYQQTPGQGLQFLFEYFSETQRNKGNFPGRFSGRQFSNSRSEMNVSTLELGDSALYLCASSTRTGVYEKLFFGSGTQLSVL.

This clone was observed once. This chain connects TRBV5-1 to TRBJ1-1, with no clear D. There are 14 residues in the CDR3. Trimming cost V 0 bases and J 4 bases, with 10 bases left between them. From germline, CDR1 is SGHRS and CDR2 YFSETQ. The CDR3 bases are TGCGCCAGCAGCTTGGCTCGGACGACCACTGAAGCTTTCTTT. It translates to CASSLARTTTEAFF.

V is TRBV5-1 and J is TRBJ2-3; TRBD1 aligns across 12 bases. After removal of 0 bases from V and 0 bases from J, the junction contained 8 bases not matched to a gene. From germline, CDR1 is SGHRS and CDR2 YFSETQ. This CDR3 is 19 amino acids long. CDR3 region: CASSLGGTGGLSSTDTQYF. The CDR3 nucleotides read TGCGCCAGCAGCTTGGGTGGGACAGGGGGCCTCTCTAGCACAGATACGCAGTATTTT.

This clone has just one count. This chain links TRBV2 with TRBJ1-1; D call uncertain. The CDR3 extends over 15 amino acids. The germline gives CDR1 SNHLY, CDR2 FYNNEI. V lost 2 bases, J lost 0 bases, and 10 bases lay in between. The CDR3 here is CASSESRQVNTEAFF. DNA for the CDR3: TGTGCCAGCAGTGAATCCAGGCAGGTGAACACTGAAGCTTTCTTT.

V usage is TRBV5-6 and J usage is TRBJ2-7, with D uncertain. Germline-derived CDR1 and CDR2 are SGHDT and YYEEEE. The CDR3 is 14 amino acids. Trimming shortened V by 4 bases and J by 0 bases, and 11 bases separated the two germline ends. In nucleotides, the CDR3 is TGTGCCAGCAGCCGAACAAGTTCCTCCTACGAGCAGTACTTC. Protein: CASSRTSSSYEQYF.

This clone was counted a single time. It is unclear where the CDR3 begins or ends on the DNA, so no DNA is shown, and the CDR3 is as TCRdb lists it. The V and J genes are TRBV10-2 and TRBJ2-2; no check of the table's D call, TRBD2, against the DNA was made. The CDR3 length equals 12 residues, ends included. The V gene's germline CDR1 is WSHSY and CDR2 SAAADI. The chain's CDR3 is CASSSSTGELFF.